This T cell receptor (beta chain) was identified during a study of blood T cells in healthy people across ages. Study-level results: Percentage of naive T cells showed a strong correlation with TCR beta diversity. Researchers said unsorted PBMCs prevented a conclusive naive versus antigen-experienced comparison.

A note on this clonotype: Its antigen is not known.

The CDR3 totals 15 residues. V lost 0 bases to trimming and J lost 4 bases, with 10 bases between them. Germline assignment: CDR1 KGHDR and CDR2 SFDVKD. With a J-beta primer mix and a sample-barcoded 5' primer, a second PCR ran about 6 to 11 cycles. TCRdb used MiXCR to reprocess the 5' RACE reads, holding one entry per CDR3 protein. Of about 1.6 million distinct CDR3 sequences listed, roughly a third are singletons. This TCR was sampled from a woman under 40 in good health. The chain is built from TRBV24-1 and TRBJ2-3; D is ambiguous. Material: blood. CDR3 in DNA: TGTGCCACCAGTGATTTGGTTGGTTTCTCAGATACGCAGTATTTT. This gives the protein CATSDLVGFSDTQYF.